This TCR beta chain was retrieved from a study of vaccination effects on CD4 cells after COVID-19. Study outcomes and limitations: Only a single clone (1 of 255 vaccine-induced clones in healthy vaccinees) cross-reacted with common cold coronaviruses. At late timepoints after vaccination, vaccine- and infection-induced clones shrank markedly.

The V and J ends lost 7 bases and 4 bases, in that order; junction bases with no gene match: 4. The CDR3 loop spans 13 amino acids. The germline V gene has CDR1 ENHRY and CDR2 SYGVKD. Details on this clone: Its antigen remains unknown.

Measured with immunoSEQ multiplex PCR; TCRdb has only the in-frame clones, and not every one. The sample has about 21,000 clones; more than 65% are singletons. Ahead of sequencing, the ViraFEST assay grew antigen-specific CD4+ T cells using viral peptide pools. At the end of about ten days of culture, CD4+ T cells were isolated. According to the study, vaccine recipients showed no prior SARS-CoV-2 infection and negative nucleocapsid antibodies. A few million PBMC were seeded per well and grown in the presence of around 10 IU/ml IL-2 and roughly 9.9 ug/ml peptides. The source is a human donor who received a COVID-19 vaccine. The source material was CD4+ T cells from PBMCs cultured with HCoV-NL63 spike peptides, sampled before COVID-19 vaccination. This rearrangement joins TRBV10-3 to TRBJ1-1; 9 bases map to TRBD1. CDR3 sequence: CAITGTGTTEAFF. CDR3 coding DNA: TGTGCCATCACTGGGACAGGGACCACTGAAGCTTTCTTT.